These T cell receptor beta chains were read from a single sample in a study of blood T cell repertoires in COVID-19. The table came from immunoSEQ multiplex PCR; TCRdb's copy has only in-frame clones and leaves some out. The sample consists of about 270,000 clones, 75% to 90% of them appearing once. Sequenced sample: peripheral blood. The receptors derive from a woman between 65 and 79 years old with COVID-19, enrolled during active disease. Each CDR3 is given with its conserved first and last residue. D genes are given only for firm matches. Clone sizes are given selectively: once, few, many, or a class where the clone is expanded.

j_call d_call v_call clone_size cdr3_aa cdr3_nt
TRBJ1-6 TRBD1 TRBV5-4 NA CASSLGTGTGNSPLHF TGTGCCAGCAGCTTGGGAACCGGGACAGGCAATTCACCCCTCCACTTT
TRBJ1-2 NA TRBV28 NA CASRLQGARYGYTF TGTGCCAGCAGACTCCAGGGTGCGAGGTATGGCTACACCTTC
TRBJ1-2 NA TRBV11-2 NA CASSLDSGYGYTF TGTGCCAGCAGCTTAGATTCCGGCTATGGCTACACCTTC
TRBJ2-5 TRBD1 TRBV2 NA CASSEIRGQGETQYF TGTGCCAGCAGTGAGATCAGGGGGCAGGGGGAGACCCAGTACTTC
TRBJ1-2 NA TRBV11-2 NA CASSLGVPTVNYGYTF TGTGCCAGCAGCCTAGGGGTCCCGACAGTTAACTATGGCTACACCTTC
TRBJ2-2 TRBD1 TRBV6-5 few CASSSDSGGYTGELFF TGTGCCAGCAGTTCGGATTCAGGGGGCTACACCGGGGAGCTGTTTTTT
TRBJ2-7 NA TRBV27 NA CASSLGSSVAYEQYF TGTGCCAGCAGTTTAGGGTCTAGCGTTGCCTACGAGCAGTACTTC
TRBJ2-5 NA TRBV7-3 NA CASSRIPGEETQYF TGTGCCAGCAGTCGAATTCCCGGGGAAGAGACCCAGTACTTC
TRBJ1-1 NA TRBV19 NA CASSTLQGYPEAFF TGTGCCAGTAGTACACTCCAGGGATATCCTGAAGCTTTCTTT
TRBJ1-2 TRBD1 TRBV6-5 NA CASSDSGTGDYGYTF TGTGCCAGCAGTGACTCCGGGACAGGGGATTATGGCTACACCTTC
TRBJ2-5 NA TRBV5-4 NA CASSLVSGETQYF TGTGCCAGCAGCTTGGTATCGGGAGAGACCCAGTACTTC
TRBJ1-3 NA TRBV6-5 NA CASRAGTGNTIYF TGTGCCAGCAGAGCCGGGACAGGAAACACCATATATTTT
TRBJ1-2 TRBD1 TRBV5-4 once CASSLQGDGYTF TGTGCCAGCAGCTTGCAGGGGGACGGCTACACCTTC
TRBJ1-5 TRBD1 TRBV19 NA CASSMRGGQSRSNQPQHF TGTGCCAGTAGTATGAGAGGGGGACAGAGCCGTAGCAATCAGCCCCAGCATTTT